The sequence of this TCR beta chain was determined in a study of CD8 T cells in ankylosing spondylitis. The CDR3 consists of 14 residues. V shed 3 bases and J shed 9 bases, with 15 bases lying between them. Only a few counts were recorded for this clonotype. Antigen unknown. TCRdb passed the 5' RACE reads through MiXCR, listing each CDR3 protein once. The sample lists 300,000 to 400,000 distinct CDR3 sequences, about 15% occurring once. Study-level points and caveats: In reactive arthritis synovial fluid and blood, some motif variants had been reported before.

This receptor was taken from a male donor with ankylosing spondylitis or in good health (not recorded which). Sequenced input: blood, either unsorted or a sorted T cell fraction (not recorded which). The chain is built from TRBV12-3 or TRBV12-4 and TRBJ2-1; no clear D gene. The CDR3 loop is CASSFQWVSSEQFF. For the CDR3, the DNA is TGTGCCAGCAGTTTCCAGTGGGTGTCCAGTGAGCAGTTCTTC.